One and the same sample provided the 15 T cell receptor beta chains below, sequenced in a study of CD8 T cells in ankylosing spondylitis (dated by TCRdb to 2016 to 2017). Library preparation was by 5' RACE. Instrument used: Illumina HiSeq 2500. The public reads were quality trimmed at Q25 with fastp and then assembled into clones with MiXCR by TCRdb, keeping productive beta chains. Entries are consolidated by CDR3 protein sequence, retaining the most common genes and DNA. For this sample there are about 240,000 distinct CDR3 sequences; about 10% appear just once. The ten most abundant clones make up 6% to 8% of the sample. Sequencing input: blood, either unsorted or a sorted T cell fraction (not recorded which). The receptors here all came from a male donor with ankylosing spondylitis or in good health (not recorded which).

This clonotype has at least ten counts. V gene TRBV5-1 combines with J gene TRBJ1-4, with 7 bases that match TRBD1. Trimming cost V 0 bases and J 5 bases; bases outside gene matches: 1. The CDR3 contains 14 residues. The germline V gene has CDR1 SGHRS and CDR2 YFSETQ. CDR3: CASSLDRGNEKLFF. The CDR3 region has the DNA TGCGCCAGCAGCTTGGACAGGGGAAATGAAAAACTGTTTTTT.

This clonotype came up many times. The chain is built from TRBV5-1 and TRBJ2-1; 7 bases are shared with TRBD1. In germline, CDR1 is SGHRS, CDR2 YFSETQ. Germline trimming cut 4 bases from V and 3 bases from J; bases unmatched to any gene: 4. The CDR3 covers 14 residues. For the CDR3, the DNA is TGCGCCAGCAGCCCCCGGGACAGCTACAATGAGCAGTTCTTC. This encodes CASSPRDSYNEQFF.

This clonotype has a handful of counts. Given a much more abundant clone one base away, this may be a read error. The chain links TRBV7-3 to TRBJ1-1; D gene unclear. Germline-derived CDR1 and CDR2 are SGHTA and FQGTGA. This CDR3 has 14 amino acids. Trimming took off 2 bases at V and 8 bases at J, with 15 bases between the two ends. CDR3 nucleotides: TGTGCCAGCAGCTTACCTCCGGGTGACGGAGAAGCTTTCTTT. This translates into CASSLPPGDGEAFF.

This clonotype was observed many times. At one boundary the junction diverges from the germline segment, which might be a read error. This chain connects TRBV5-1 to TRBJ2-7; 9 bases align to TRBD2. Germline loops: CDR1 SGHRS, CDR2 YFSETQ. The CDR3 is 15 residues long. CDR3 region: CASSSLAGSSYEQYF. CDR3 nucleotide sequence: TGTGCCAGCAGCTCCCTAGCGGGGAGCTCCTACGAGCAGTACTTC.

CDR3 residues: CASSGLAGGDTQYF. CDR3 in DNA: TGTGCCAGCTCCGGACTAGCGGGAGGGGATACGCAGTATTTT. The V gene is TRBV6-1, the J gene TRBJ2-3, with 15 nucleotides matching TRBD2. V was pared by 8 bases and J by 6 bases, with 3 bases of the junction left unmatched. CDR3 length: 14 residues. CDR1 and CDR2 from the germline V gene are MNHNS and SASEGT.

This clonotype was detected a few times. The rearrangement links TRBV7-3 to TRBJ1-1, with D unclear. Trimming left V 4 bases short and J 4 bases short, with 13 bases between. Germline V CDR1 and CDR2: SGHTA, FQGTGA. The CDR3 spans 14 residues. The CDR3 DNA follows: TGTGCCAGCAGCTCGGACCCCCAGGTCACTGAAGCTTTCTTT. It codes for CASSSDPQVTEAFF.

This clonotype was observed a handful of times. V is TRBV18 and J is TRBJ1-5; D gene ambiguous. Germline CDR1 KGHSH, CDR2 LQKENI. This CDR3 contains 14 residues. The germline V and J ends were trimmed by 2 bases and 4 bases, with 9 bases remaining between them. The CDR3 loop reads CASSPDPGNQPQHF. In nucleotides, the CDR3 is TGTGCCAGCTCACCAGACCCGGGGAATCAGCCCCAGCATTTT.

The sample holds a few counts of this clonotype. The rearrangement links TRBV5-1 to TRBJ2-5, with TRBD2 matching 9 bases. Trimming at V came to 2 bases and at J to 0 bases, leaving 2 bases not matched to a gene. The CDR3 runs to 15 residues. Per the germline V gene, CDR1 is SGHRS and CDR2 is YFSETQ. The CDR3: CASSFLAGYQETQYF. In DNA, the CDR3 is TGCGCCAGCAGCTTCCTAGCGGGGTACCAAGAGACCCAGTACTTC.

This rearrangement joins TRBV11-2 to TRBJ1-1, with 7 bases matching TRBD1. There are 18 residues in the CDR3. CDR1 and CDR2 from the germline V gene are SGHAT and FQNNGV. The J segment lost 0 bases and the V segment lost 5 bases, leaving 15 bases of the junction unmatched. CDR3 sequence: CASSRRPVDRVMNTEAFF. The CDR3 DNA follows: TGTGCCAGCAGCCGACGACCCGTCGACAGGGTGATGAACACTGAAGCTTTCTTT.

Only a few counts were recorded for this clonotype. The chain employs TRBV5-1 and TRBJ2-3; 8 bases line up with TRBD2. Looked up from germline, CDR1 is SGHRS and CDR2 is YFSETQ. This CDR3 is built from 17 residues. V shed 5 bases, J shed 4 bases, and the junction held 15 bases outside the gene matches. The CDR3 DNA is TGCGCCAGCAGGCGCGGGGCGGGGGGCTCATTGGCAGATACGCAGTATTTT. Translation gives CASRRGAGGSLADTQYF.

The V call is TRBV20-1, the J call TRBJ1-4; D gene ambiguous. In germline, CDR1 is DFQATT, CDR2 SNEGSKA (reference sequence). The CDR3 sequence is 13 residues long. The V end was cut by 6 bases, the J end by 8 bases, with 16 bases between. CDR3 residues: CSAMGLEEEKLFF. CDR3 DNA: TGCAGTGCCATGGGCCTGGAGGAAGAAAAACTGTTTTTT.

This clonotype was picked up many times. The genes are TRBV4-2 and TRBJ2-3, with a tentative D call TRBD2 (6 bases). This CDR3 has 16 amino acids. Trimming took off 0 bases at V and 1 base at J, with 11 bases between the two ends. CDR1 is LGHNA, CDR2 YNFKEQ, per germline. CDR3 DNA: TGTGCCAGCAGCCAAGATCGGGGCGGGGGCACAGATACGCAGTATTTT. Translation gives CASSQDRGGGTDTQYF.

This clonotype was seen ten or more times. The rearrangement links TRBV5-1 to TRBJ2-1; 10 bases line up with TRBD2. CDR1 is SGHRS, CDR2 YFSETQ, per germline. V lost 3 bases, J lost 1 base, and 10 bases stayed unmatched. The CDR3 has 18 amino acids. The CDR3 DNA is TGCGCCAGCAGCTCCTCGGCTAGCGGGAGAGGGTCCTACAATGAGCAGTTCTTC. It is translated as CASSSSASGRGSYNEQFF.

This sequence joins TRBV10-3 and TRBJ2-3; possible D gene TRBD1, 6 bases. Deletions cut 0 bases from V and 1 base from J, with 8 bases between. Per the germline V gene, CDR1 is ENHRY and CDR2 is SYGVKD. The CDR3 has 15 amino acids. The CDR3 here is CAISESQGRTDTQYF. CDR3 nucleotides: TGTGCCATCAGTGAGTCACAGGGTCGCACAGATACGCAGTATTTT.

Only one count was recorded for this clonotype. The rearrangement uses TRBV28 and TRBJ2-2; D ambiguous. This CDR3 comprises 14 residues. V was shortened by 6 bases and J by 5 bases, with 13 bases between the two germline ends. Germline CDR1 MDHEN, CDR2 SYDVKM. CDR3 sequence (DNA): TGTGCCAGCAGCTCCCCCTGGTCAACCGGGGAGCTGTTTTTT. Amino acids: CASSSPWSTGELFF.